This TCR beta chain emerged from a study of blood T cells in healthy people across ages. Study-wide results and limits: It was not known whether donors were CMV positive (a possible confounder of expanded clonotype changes). The study found more naive CD4+ cells and higher diversity in long-lived than aged donors.

Unmatched junction bases numbered 4, after V lost 5 bases and J lost 0 bases. The CDR3 runs to 15 residues. With respect to this clonotype: Its antigen is unidentified.

The second PCR ran about 6 to 11 cycles with a sample-barcoded 5' primer and J-beta primers. TCRdb reprocessed the 5' RACE reads via MiXCR and lists one record per CDR3 protein. Among some 930,000 distinct CDR3 sequences, almost 30% were seen once, and the ten largest hold around 9.6%. This sample also belongs to another study, concerning T cells of mothers and their children. From that second work: Roughly 6 children, together with their three healthy Caucasian mothers, made up the donors.

The source is a woman aged 40 to 55 in good health. The V call is TRBV12-3 or TRBV12-4, the J call TRBJ2-4; 7 bases match TRBD1. The sample taken for sequencing was blood. The CDR3 DNA reads as TGTGCCAGCAGTGAGACAGGGATAGCCAAAAACATTCAGTACTTC. This sequence encodes CASSETGIAKNIQYF.